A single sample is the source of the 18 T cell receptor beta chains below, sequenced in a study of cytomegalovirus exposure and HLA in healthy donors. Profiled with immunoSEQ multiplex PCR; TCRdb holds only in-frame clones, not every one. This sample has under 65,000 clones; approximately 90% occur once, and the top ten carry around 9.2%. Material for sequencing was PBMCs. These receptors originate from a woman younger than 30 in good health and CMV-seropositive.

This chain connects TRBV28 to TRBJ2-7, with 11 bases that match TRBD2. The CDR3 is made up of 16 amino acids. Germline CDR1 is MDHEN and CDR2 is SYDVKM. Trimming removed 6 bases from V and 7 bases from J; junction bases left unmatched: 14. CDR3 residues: CASRRQLAGDGGEQYF. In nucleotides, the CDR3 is TGTGCCAGCAGGCGTCAACTAGCGGGAGACGGGGGTGAGCAGTACTTC. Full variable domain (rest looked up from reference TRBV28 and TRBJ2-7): DVKVTQSSRYLVKRTGEKVFLECVQDMDHENMFWYRQDPGLGLRLIYFSYDVKMKEKGDIPEGYSVSREKKERFSLILESASTNQTSMYLCASRRQLAGDGGEQYFGPGTRLTVT.

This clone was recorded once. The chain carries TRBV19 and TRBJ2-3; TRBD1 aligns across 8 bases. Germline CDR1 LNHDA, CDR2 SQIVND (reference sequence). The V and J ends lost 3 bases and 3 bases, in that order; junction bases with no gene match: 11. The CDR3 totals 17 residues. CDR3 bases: TGTGCCAGTAGTATGCCCGACAGGGGTCAATTGACAGATACGCAGTATTTT. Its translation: CASSMPDRGQLTDTQYF.

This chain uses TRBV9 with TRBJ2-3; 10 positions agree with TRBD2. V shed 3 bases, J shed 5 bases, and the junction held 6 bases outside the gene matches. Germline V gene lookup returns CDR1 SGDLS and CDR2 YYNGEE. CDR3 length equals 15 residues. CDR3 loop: CASSAEAGGQDTQYF. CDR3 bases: TGTGCCAGCAGCGCTGAAGCGGGGGGGCAAGATACGCAGTATTTT.

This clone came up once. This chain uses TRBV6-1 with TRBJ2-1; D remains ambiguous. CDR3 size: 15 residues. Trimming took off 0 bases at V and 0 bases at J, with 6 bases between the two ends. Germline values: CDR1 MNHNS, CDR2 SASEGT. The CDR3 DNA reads TGTGCCAGCAGTGAAGCGGTGAGCTCCTACAATGAGCAGTTCTTC. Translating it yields CASSEAVSSYNEQFF.

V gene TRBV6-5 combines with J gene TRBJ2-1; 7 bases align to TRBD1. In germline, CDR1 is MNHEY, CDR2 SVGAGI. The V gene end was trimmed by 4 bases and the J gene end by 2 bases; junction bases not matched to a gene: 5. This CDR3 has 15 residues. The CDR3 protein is CASSSTGTPYNEQFF. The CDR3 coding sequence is TGTGCCAGCAGTTCGACAGGGACCCCCTACAATGAGCAGTTCTTC.

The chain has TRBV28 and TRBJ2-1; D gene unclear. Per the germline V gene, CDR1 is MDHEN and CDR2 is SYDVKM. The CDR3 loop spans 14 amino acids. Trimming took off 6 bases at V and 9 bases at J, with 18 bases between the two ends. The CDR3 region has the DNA TGTGCCAGCAGCCCGGCGGAGATTCATGGTGAGCAGTTCTTC. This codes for CASSPAEIHGEQFF. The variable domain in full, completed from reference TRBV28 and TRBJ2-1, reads DVKVTQSSRYLVKRTGEKVFLECVQDMDHENMFWYRQDPGLGLRLIYFSYDVKMKEKGDIPEGYSVSREKKERFSLILESASTNQTSMYLCASSPAEIHGEQFFGPGTRLTVL.

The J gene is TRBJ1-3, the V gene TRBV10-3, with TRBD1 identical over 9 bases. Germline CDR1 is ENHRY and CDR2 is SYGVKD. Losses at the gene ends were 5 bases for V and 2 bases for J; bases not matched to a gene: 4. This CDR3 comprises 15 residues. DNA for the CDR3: TGTGCCATCAGTCTACAGGGGGCGACTGGAAACACCATATATTTT. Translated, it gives CAISLQGATGNTIYF.

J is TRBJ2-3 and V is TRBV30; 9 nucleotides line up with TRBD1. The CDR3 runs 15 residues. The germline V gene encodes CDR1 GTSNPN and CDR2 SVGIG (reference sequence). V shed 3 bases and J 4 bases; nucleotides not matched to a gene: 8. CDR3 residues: CAWSGGQGMSDTQYF. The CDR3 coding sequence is TGTGCCTGGAGCGGGGGACAGGGAATGTCAGATACGCAGTATTTT.

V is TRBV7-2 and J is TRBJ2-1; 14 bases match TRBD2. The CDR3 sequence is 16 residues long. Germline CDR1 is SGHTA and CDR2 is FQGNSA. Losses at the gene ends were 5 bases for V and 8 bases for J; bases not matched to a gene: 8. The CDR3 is CASSTWTSGGIDEQFF. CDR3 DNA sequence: TGTGCCAGCAGCACGTGGACTAGCGGGGGGATCGATGAGCAGTTCTTC.

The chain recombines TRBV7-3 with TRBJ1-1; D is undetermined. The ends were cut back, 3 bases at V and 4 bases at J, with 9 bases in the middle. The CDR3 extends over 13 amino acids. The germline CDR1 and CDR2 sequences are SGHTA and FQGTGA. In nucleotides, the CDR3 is TGTGCCAGCAGCTTGCCCGGGAGCACTGAAGCTTTCTTT. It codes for CASSLPGSTEAFF.

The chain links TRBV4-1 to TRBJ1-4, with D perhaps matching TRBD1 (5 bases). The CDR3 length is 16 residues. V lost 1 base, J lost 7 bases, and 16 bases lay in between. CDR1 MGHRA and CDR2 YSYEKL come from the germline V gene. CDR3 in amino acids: CASSQVYGGRGEKLFF. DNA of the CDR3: TGCGCCAGCAGCCAAGTATATGGCGGGAGGGGTGAAAAACTGTTTTTT.

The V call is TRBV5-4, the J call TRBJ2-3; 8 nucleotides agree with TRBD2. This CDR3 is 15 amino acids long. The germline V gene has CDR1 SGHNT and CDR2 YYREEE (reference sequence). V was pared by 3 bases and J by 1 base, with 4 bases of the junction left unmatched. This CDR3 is CASSSDGGGTDTQYF. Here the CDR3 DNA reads TGTGCCAGCAGCTCGGACGGGGGGGGCACAGATACGCAGTATTTT.

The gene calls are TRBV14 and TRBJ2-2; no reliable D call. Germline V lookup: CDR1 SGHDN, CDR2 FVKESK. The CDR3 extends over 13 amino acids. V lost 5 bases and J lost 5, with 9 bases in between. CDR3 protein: CASSTELTGELFF. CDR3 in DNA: TGTGCCAGCAGCACGGAGCTTACCGGGGAGCTGTTTTTT.

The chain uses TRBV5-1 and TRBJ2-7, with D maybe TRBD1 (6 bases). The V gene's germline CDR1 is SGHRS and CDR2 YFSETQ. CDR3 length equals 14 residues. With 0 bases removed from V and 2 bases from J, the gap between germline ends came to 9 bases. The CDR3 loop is CASSLDRAPYEQYF. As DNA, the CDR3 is TGCGCCAGCAGCTTGGACAGGGCCCCCTACGAGCAGTACTTC.

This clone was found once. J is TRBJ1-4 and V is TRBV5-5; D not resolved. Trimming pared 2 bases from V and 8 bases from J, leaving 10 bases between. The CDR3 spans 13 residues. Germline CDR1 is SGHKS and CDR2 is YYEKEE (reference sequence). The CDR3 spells CASSFRRREKLFF. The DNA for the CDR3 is TGTGCCAGCAGCTTTAGGAGGAGGGAAAAACTGTTTTTT.

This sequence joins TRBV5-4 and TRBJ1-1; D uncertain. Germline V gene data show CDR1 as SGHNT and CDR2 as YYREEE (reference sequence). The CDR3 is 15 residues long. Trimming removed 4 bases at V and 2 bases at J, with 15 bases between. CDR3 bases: TGTGCCAGCAGCCCATTCAGAGGGTCCAACACTGAAGCTTTCTTT. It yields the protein CASSPFRGSNTEAFF.

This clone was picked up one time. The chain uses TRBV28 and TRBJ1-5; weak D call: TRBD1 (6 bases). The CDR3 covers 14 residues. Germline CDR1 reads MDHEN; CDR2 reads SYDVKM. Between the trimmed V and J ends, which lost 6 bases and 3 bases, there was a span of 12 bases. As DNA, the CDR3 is TGTGCCAGCAGGGCTGACAGGTCCAATCAGCCCCAGCATTTT. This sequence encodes CASRADRSNQPQHF.

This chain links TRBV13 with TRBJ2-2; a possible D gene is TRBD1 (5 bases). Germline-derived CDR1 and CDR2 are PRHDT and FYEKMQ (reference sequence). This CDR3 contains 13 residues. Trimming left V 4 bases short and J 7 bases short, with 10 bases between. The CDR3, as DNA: TGTGCCAGCAGCTCAGGGCTCGGCGGGGAGCTGTTTTTT. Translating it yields CASSSGLGGELFF.